This T cell receptor beta chain was observed in a study of blood T cells in healthy people across ages. Study results and caveats: Naive CD4+ cell counts and diversity both ran higher in long-lived than in aged donors. Diversity of TCR beta per million T cells declined in a roughly linear way with age.

A second PCR, run for about 6 to 12 cycles, used a sample-barcoded 5' primer plus a J-beta primer mix. From the 5' RACE reads, TCRdb called clonotypes with MiXCR, one entry per CDR3 protein. The table records around 820,000 distinct CDR3 sequences, 25% of them present only once. A few counts support this clonotype. Its target is unknown. The same data also went into a second study, on T cells of mothers and their children. That paper states: The yield was over 9 million TCR beta CDR3 reads from each mother and approximately 2.8 million from each child. An overlap that was slightly higher, though non-significant, was seen in related mother-child pairs versus unrelated pairs.

The material sequenced was blood. The TCR comes from a boy younger than 18 in good health.

The CDR3 nucleotides read TGTGCCAGCAGCCGGGATGATGGAGAGACCTACGAGCAGTACTTC. Amino acid sequence: CASSRDDGETYEQYF. The chain has TRBV14 and TRBJ2-7; no clear D. Germline CDR1 is SGHDN and CDR2 is FVKESK. V gave up 4 bases and J gave up 2 bases, with 15 bases separating them. The CDR3 consists of 15 residues.